This T cell receptor beta chain was captured in a study of blood T cell repertoires in COVID-19. For the study at large: Spain, Italy and the United States supplied samples that represented acute and convalescent COVID-19.

Per the original data handling: Nucleated cell number was recorded as an estimate derived from reference gene primer amplification. Sequencing was performed with immunoSEQ multiplex PCR; in TCRdb, only in-frame clones are kept and a portion is missing. V and J calls and clone size are as listed in that table; D and trimming were resolved from the DNA. The sample records roughly 90,000 clones, over 80% being singletons. V shed 7 bases and J 0 bases; nucleotides not matched to a gene: 7. The CDR3 is 15 amino acids. The germline CDR1 and CDR2 sequences are SGHNT and YENEEA. Source material: peripheral blood. The receptor was isolated from a woman aged 80 or over with active or convalescent COVID-19. This sequence joins TRBV11-3 and TRBJ2-3; 7 bases fit TRBD2. CDR3 nucleotides: TGTGCCAGCACCCCGGGACTACCGAGCACAGATACGCAGTATTTT. This sequence encodes CASTPGLPSTDTQYF.